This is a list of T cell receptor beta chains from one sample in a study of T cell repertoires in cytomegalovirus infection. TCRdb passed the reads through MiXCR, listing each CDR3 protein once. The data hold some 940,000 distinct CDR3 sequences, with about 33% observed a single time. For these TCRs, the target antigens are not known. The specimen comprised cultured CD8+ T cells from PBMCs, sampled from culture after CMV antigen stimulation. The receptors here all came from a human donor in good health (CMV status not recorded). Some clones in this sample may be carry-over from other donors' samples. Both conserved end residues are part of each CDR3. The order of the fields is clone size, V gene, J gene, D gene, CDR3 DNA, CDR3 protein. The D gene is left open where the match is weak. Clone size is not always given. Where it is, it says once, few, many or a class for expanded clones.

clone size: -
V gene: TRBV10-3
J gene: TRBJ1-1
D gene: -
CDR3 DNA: TGTGCCATCAGCCTCGGACAGCAAATGATGAACACTGAAGCTTTCTTT
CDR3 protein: CAISLGQQMMNTEAFF

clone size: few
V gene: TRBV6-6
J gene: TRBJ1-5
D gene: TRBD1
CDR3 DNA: TGTGCCAGCAGTTACCCCGACAGGGGGCTGAGTCAGCCCCAGCATTTT
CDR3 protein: CASSYPDRGLSQPQHF

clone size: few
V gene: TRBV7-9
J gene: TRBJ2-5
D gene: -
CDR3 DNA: TGTGCCAGCACGTTAGGGCCCGATGTATACTTC
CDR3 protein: CASTLGPDVYF

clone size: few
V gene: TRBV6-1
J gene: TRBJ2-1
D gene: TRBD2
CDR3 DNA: TGTGCCAGCAGTGGGACTAGCGGGACATCCTACAATGAGCAGTTCTTC
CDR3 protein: CASSGTSGTSYNEQFF

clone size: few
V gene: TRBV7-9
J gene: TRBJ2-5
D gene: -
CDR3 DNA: TGTGCCAGCAGCCGGGACTCGCAAGGGGGCCAGTACTTC
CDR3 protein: CASSRDSQGGQYF

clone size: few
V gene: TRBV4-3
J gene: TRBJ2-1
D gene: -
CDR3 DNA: TGCGCCAGCAGCCAATCCGGGACTGACTACAATGAGCAGTTCTTC
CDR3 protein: CASSQSGTDYNEQFF

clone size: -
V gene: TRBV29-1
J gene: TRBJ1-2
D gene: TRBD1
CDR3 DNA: TGCAGCGCCCCGGGTGTGGACAGGGGTCTCTATGGCTACACCTTC
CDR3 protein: CSAPGVDRGLYGYTF

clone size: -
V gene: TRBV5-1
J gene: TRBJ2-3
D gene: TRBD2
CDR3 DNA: TGCGCCAGCAGCTACCTTGGACTAGCGGGGAGTAAAGATACGCAGTATTTT
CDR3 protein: CASSYLGLAGSKDTQYF

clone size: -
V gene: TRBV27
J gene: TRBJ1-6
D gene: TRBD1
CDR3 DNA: TGTGCCAGCAGTACGAGACAGGGAAGTTCACCCCTCCACTTT
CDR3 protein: CASSTRQGSSPLHF

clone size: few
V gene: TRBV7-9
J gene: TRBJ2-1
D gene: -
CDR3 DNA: TGTGCCAGCAGCCTACAACAGCGTCCTGAGAATGAGCAGTTCTTC
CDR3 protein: CASSLQQRPENEQFF

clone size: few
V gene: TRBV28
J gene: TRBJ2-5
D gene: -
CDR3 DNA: TGTGCCAGCAGTCGCAGGTGGGGACTCGACCAAGAGACCCAGTACTTC
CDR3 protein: CASSRRWGLDQETQYF

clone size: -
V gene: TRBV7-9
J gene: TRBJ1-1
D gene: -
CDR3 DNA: TGTGCCAGCAGCTTAGTCGAGTGGAAGACAGGTGAAGCTTTCTTT
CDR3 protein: CASSLVEWKTGEAFF

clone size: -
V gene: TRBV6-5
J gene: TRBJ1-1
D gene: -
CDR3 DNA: TGTGCCAGCAGTACCTCCACGGTAGACAGGATGAACACTGAAGCTTTCTTT
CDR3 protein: CASSTSTVDRMNTEAFF

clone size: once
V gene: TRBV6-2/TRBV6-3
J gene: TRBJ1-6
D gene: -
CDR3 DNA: TGTGCCAGCAGTTACCCCACAGGGCTTTCACCCCTCCACTTT
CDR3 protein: CASSYPTGLSPLHF

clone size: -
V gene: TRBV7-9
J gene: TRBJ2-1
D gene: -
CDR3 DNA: TGTGCCAGCAGCTTAGGACACAGATCCTACAATGAGCAGTTCTTC
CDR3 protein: CASSLGHRSYNEQFF

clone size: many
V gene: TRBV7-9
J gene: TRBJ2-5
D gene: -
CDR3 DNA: TGTGCCAGCAGCTTACTCCAGATCCAAGAGACCCAGTACTTC
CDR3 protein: CASSLLQIQETQYF

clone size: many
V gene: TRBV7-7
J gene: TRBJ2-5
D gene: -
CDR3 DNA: TGTGCTAGCAGCCTGAGATGGGGGGCGAGAGAGACCCAGTACTTC
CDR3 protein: CASSLRWGARETQYF

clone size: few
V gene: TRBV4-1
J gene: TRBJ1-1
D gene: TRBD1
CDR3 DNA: TGCGCCAGCAGCCACCCCACTACAGGGGAAACTGAAGCTTTCTTT
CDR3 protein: CASSHPTTGETEAFF

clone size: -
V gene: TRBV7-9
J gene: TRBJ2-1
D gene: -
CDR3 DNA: TGTGCCAGCAGCTTGGGTGGTCTGGGGTACAATGAGCAGTTCTTC
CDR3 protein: CASSLGGLGYNEQFF

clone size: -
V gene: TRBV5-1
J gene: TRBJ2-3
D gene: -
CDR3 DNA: TGCGCCAGCAGCCCGGTCTCGGGGGCGAGCACAGATACGCAGTATTTT
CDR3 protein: CASSPVSGASTDTQYF

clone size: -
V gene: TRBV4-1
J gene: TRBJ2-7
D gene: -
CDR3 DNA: TGCGCCAGCAGCCAAGAAAAGGGGAGTTACGAGCAGTACTTC
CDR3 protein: CASSQEKGSYEQYF

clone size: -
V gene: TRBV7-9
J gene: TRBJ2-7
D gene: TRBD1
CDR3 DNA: TGTGCCAGCAGCTCACAGGGGGAAGAGCAGTACTTC
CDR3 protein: CASSSQGEEQYF

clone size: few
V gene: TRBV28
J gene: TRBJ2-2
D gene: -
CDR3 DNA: TGTGCCAGCAGTTACAAACTCCCGACGGACACCGGGGAGCTGTTTTTT
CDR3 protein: CASSYKLPTDTGELFF

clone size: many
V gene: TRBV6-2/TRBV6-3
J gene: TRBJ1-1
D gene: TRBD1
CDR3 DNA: TGTGCCAGCAGTTACGTCCACGGACAGGGCGGGCTAAACACTGAAGCTTTCTTT
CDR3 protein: CASSYVHGQGGLNTEAFF

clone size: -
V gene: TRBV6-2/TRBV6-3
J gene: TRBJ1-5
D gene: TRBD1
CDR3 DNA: TGTGCCAGCAGTTACGGACAGGGGTTTCGTCAGACCCAGCATTTT
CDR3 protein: CASSYGQGFRQTQHF

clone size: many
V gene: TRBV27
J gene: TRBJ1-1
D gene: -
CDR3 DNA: TGTGCCAGCAGTTTAACAGAGGGGACTGAAGCTTTCTTT
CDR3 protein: CASSLTEGTEAFF

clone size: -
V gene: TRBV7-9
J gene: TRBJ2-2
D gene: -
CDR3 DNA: TGTGCCAGCAGCTTACTAGGCGAGAACACCGGGGAGCTGTTTTTT
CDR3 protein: CASSLLGENTGELFF

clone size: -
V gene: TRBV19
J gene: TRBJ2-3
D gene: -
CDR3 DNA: TGTGCCAGTAGTATAGATCAATCCGTAGGCGCAGATACGCAGTATTTT
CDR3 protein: CASSIDQSVGADTQYF

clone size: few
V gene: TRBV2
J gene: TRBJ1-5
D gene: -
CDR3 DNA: TGTGCCAGCAGTGAGACAGGTTACAGCAGTTTTGTTCAGCCCCAGCATTTT
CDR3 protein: CASSETGYSSFVQPQHF

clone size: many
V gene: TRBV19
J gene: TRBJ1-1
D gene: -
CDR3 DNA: TGTGCCAGTAGTTTAAATGGTGTCACTGAAGCTTTCTTT
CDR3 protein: CASSLNGVTEAFF

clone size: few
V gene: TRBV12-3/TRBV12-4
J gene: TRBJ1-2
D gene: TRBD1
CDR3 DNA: TGTGCCAGCAGGGCTATTGCCAGCGGGACAGATAATGGCTACACCTTC
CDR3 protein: CASRAIASGTDNGYTF

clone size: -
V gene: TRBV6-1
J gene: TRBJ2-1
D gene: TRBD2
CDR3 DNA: TGTGCCAGCAGTATTTTAGCGGGGCGGCGACCCCCCTACAATGAGCAGTTCTTC
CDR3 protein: CASSILAGRRPPYNEQFF

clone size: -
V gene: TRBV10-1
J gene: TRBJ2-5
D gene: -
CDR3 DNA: TGCACCACCCCGGACAAACAAGAGACCCAGTACTTC
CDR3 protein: CTTPDKQETQYF

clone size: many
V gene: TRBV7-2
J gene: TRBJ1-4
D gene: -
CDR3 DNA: TGTGCCAGCAGTCCTAGGGGGGCAACTAATGAAAAACTGTTTTTT
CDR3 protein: CASSPRGATNEKLFF

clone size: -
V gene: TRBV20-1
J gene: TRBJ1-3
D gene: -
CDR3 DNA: TGCAGTGCTAGAGATCTCGTGGGAGTGAGTGGAAACACCATATATTTT
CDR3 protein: CSARDLVGVSGNTIYF

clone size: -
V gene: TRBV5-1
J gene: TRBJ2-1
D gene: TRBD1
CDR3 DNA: TGCGCCAGCAGCGCCGTACGGGACAGCTCCTACAATGAGCAGTTCTTC
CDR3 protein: CASSAVRDSSYNEQFF

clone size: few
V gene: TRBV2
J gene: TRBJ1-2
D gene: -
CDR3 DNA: TGTGCCAGCACCTTGGGGTACCGGGCCACCTATGGCTACACCTTC
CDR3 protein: CASTLGYRATYGYTF

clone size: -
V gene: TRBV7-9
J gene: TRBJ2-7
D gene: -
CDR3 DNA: TGTGCCAGCAGCCGAGGGACTTACGAGCAGTACTTC
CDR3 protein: CASSRGTYEQYF

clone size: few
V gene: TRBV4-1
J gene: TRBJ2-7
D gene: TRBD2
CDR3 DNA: TGCGCCAGCAGCTTTAATCGGGGGGGGCAGGAGCAGTACTTC
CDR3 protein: CASSFNRGGQEQYF

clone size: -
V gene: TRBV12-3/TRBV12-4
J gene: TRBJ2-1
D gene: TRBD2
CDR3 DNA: TGTGCCAGCAGTTCCCGGACTAGCGTCTCTCGTCGGGGTGAGCAGTTCTTC
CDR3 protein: CASSSRTSVSRRGEQFF

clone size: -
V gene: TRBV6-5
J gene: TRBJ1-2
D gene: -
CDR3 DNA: TGTGCCAGCAGCTATGAAATGTACGGCAGAGGGTACTGGAACTATGGCTACACCTTC
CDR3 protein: CASSYEMYGRGYWNYGYTF

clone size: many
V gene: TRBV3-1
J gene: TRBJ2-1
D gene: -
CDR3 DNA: TGTGCCAGCAGCCTGAGGGGGTATTACAATGAGCAGTTCTTC
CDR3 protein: CASSLRGYYNEQFF

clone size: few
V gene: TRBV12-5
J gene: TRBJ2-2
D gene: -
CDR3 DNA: TGTGCTAGTGAACTGAGGAGGGGGGGCACCGGGGAGCTGTTTTTT
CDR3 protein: CASELRRGGTGELFF

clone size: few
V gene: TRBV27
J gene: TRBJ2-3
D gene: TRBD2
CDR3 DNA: TGTGCCAGCAGTTTAGGGACTAGGGCAGATACGCAGTATTTT
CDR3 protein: CASSLGTRADTQYF

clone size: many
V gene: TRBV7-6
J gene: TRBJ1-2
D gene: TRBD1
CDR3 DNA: TGTGCCAGCAGCCGAACAGGGGGAGACGGCTACACCTTC
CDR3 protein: CASSRTGGDGYTF

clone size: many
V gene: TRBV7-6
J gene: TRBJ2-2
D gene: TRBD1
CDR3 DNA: TGTGCCAGCAGTTGGGAAAAAACAGGGGCGAACACCGGGGAGCTGTTTTTT
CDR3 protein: CASSWEKTGANTGELFF

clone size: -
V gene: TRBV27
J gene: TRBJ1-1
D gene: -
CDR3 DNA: TGTGCCAGCAGGACCGGGACTCTGGGGACTGAAGCTTTCTTT
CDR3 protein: CASRTGTLGTEAFF

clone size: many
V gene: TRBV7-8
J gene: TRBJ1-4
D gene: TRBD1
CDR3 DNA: TGTGCCAGCAGCTTGTCGGACAGGACTGAAAAACTGTTTTTT
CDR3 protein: CASSLSDRTEKLFF

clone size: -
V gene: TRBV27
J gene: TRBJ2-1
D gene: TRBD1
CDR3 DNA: TGTGCCAACAGTCCCCAAGGGGGCCTCAATGAGCAGTTCTTC
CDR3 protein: CANSPQGGLNEQFF

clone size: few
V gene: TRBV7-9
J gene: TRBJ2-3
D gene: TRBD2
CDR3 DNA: TGTGCGAGCAGCGGGTGGTCTAGCGGGGAGAGGGGTACAGATACGCAGTATTTT
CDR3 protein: CASSGWSSGERGTDTQYF

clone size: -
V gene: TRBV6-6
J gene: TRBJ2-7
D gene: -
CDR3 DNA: TGTGCCAGCAAGGGGGGTGGATCCTACGAGCAGTACTTC
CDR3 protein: CASKGGGSYEQYF

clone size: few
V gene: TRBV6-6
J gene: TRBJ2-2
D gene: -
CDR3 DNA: TGTGCCAGCAGTTACCCAACGAACACCGGGGAGCTGTTTTTT
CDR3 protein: CASSYPTNTGELFF

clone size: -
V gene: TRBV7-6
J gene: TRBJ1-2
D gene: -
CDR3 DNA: TGTGTCAGCAGCCAACCCCCCGACAGATTCTATGGCTACACCTTC
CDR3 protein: CVSSQPPDRFYGYTF

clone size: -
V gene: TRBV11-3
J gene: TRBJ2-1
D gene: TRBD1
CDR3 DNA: TGTGCCAGCAGCTCTCAAGACAGGGCCAATGAGCAGTTCTTC
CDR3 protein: CASSSQDRANEQFF

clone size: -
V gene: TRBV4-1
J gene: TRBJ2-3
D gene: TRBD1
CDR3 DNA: TGCGCCAGCAGCGGGGCCGACAGGGAGAGTTCGGATACGCAGTATTTT
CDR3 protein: CASSGADRESSDTQYF